Given below is one TCR beta chain in context. These data are taken from a study of blood T cell repertoires in COVID-19. Background on the study: From the United States, Italy and Spain came samples of acute and convalescent COVID-19. PBMCs, B-cell-depleted T cells, or T cells provided the cDNA or gDNA that made up the material.

Trimming took 7 bases from V and 6 from J; bases not matched to a gene: 5. The CDR3 extends over 14 amino acids. Germline CDR1 reads LNHDA; CDR2 reads SQIVND (reference sequence). In the study's own analysis: For nucleated cells, counts were estimated from reference gene primer amplification. The repertoire was sequenced with immunoSEQ multiplex PCR; TCRdb's copy has only in-frame clones and lacks some. That table gives V, J and clone size, and the DNA gave D and trimming. The sample yields 130,000 to 150,000 clones, 80% to 90% seen once. Sequenced input: peripheral blood. This chain connects TRBV19 to TRBJ2-1; 11 bases are shared with TRBD1. This TCR was recovered from a man in his 60s with active or convalescent COVID-19. CDR3 in DNA: TGTGCCAGTACCCGGGACAGGGGGATCAATGAGCAGTTCTTC. Translated, it gives CASTRDRGINEQFF.